The 32 T cell receptor beta chains below were found in one sample sequenced in a study of regulatory T cells in long-lasting Graves disease. Time point of the sample: persistent/refractory GD, antithyroid drugs over 5 years with positive TRAb. Following extraction of RNA from PBMCs, that RNA was used to make the TCR library. Construction of TCR beta libraries relied on iRepertoire HTBI primers and on Arm-PCR targeting CDR3 regions. TCRdb independently ran MiXCR on the multiplex PCR reads; one entry per CDR3 protein. This repertoire shows 500,000 to 800,000 distinct CDR3 sequences, around 32% found once; its top ten account for roughly 46%. Material: peripheral blood mononuclear cells (PBMCs), obtained when the disease was refractory, from a patient treated with antithyroid drugs. The receptors shown here come from a female donor with Graves disease.

This clonotype was observed a handful of times. V gene TRBV7-9 combines with J gene TRBJ2-7, with D tentatively TRBD1 or TRBD2 (5 bases each). Trimming stripped 4 bases from V and 1 base from J, with 14 bases between. Germline V gives CDR1 SEHNR, CDR2 FQNEAQ (reference sequence). This CDR3 spans 15 amino acids. The CDR3 protein is CASSSTGTASYEQYF. The CDR3 DNA sequence: TGTGCCAGCAGCTCCACCGGGACCGCATCCTACGAGCAGTACTTC.

This clonotype was seen a few times. This rearrangement joins TRBV3-1 to TRBJ1-5, with D unresolved. V was pared by 4 bases and J by 2 bases, with 6 bases between. Germline CDR1 reads LGHDT; CDR2 reads YNNKEL (reference sequence). This CDR3 is built from 13 residues. The CDR3 region has the DNA TGTGCCAGCAGCCCTAGGGGCAATCAGCCCCAGCATTTT. This gives the protein CASSPRGNQPQHF.

V gene TRBV7-3 combines with J gene TRBJ2-7, with TRBD2 as a possible D gene (5 bases). The CDR3 length is 13 residues. The ends were cut back, 1 base at V and 6 bases at J, with 10 bases in the middle. Germline CDR1 and CDR2: SGHTA and FQGTGA. The CDR3 is CASSLNRAGEQYF. The CDR3 nucleotides read TGTGCCAGCAGCTTAAACCGGGCGGGCGAGCAGTACTTC.

The chain employs TRBV20-1 and TRBJ2-5; perhaps D is TRBD1 or TRBD2 (5 bases each). CDR3 length equals 15 residues. Germline CDR1 reads DFQATT; CDR2 reads SNEGSKA (reference sequence). Trimming removed 0 bases at V and 5 bases at J, with 16 bases between. The CDR3 sequence: CSAREPKGSGETQYF. In DNA, the CDR3 is TGCAGTGCTAGAGAACCTAAGGGGTCGGGGGAGACCCAGTACTTC.

J is TRBJ1-2 and V is TRBV5-5, with D possibly TRBD1 on 6 matching bases. Germline V gene lookup returns CDR1 SGHKS and CDR2 YYEKEE (reference sequence). The CDR3 covers 14 residues. V lost 1 base and J lost 8, with 15 bases in between. The CDR3 is CASSLPSGVGGYTF. The CDR3 DNA reads as TGTGCCAGCAGCTTGCCCTCAGGGGTGGGCGGCTACACCTTC. Complete variable domain (other parts from reference TRBV5-5 and TRBJ1-2): DAGVTQSPTHLIKTRGQQVTLRCSPISGHKSVSWYQQVLGQGPQFIFQYYEKEERGRGNFPDRFSARQFPNYSSELNVNALLLGDSALYLCASSLPSGVGGYTFGSGTRLTVV.

This clonotype was recorded at least ten times. The rearrangement joins TRBV30 to TRBJ1-2; D remains unclear. Trimming shortened V by 2 bases and J by 0 bases, and 7 bases separated the two germline ends. There are 13 residues in the CDR3. Germline V gene data show CDR1 as GTSNPN and CDR2 as SVGIG (reference sequence). The CDR3 sequence: CAWSMGSNYGYTF. CDR3 nucleotide sequence: TGTGCCTGGAGTATGGGGTCTAACTATGGCTACACCTTC. Variable domain in full (rest from reference TRBV30 and TRBJ1-2): SQTIHQWPATLVQPVGSPLSLECTVEGTSNPNLYWYRQAAGRGLQLLFYSVGIGQISSEVPQNLSASRPQDRQFILSSKKLLLSDSGFYLCAWSMGSNYGYTFGSGTRLTVV.

This clonotype was observed a few times. The V gene is TRBV30, the J gene TRBJ1-4, with D possibly being TRBD1 (6 bases). The CDR3 length is 12 residues. Germline CDR1 reads GTSNPN; CDR2 reads SVGIG (reference sequence). The CDR3 DNA reads TGTGCTTTAGGGGGGGCTAATGAAAAACTGTTTTTT. Translation gives CALGGANEKLFF.

The chain employs TRBV5-1 and TRBJ1-1; tentatively, D is TRBD1 (5 bases). The V and J ends lost 5 bases and 3 bases respectively, with 14 bases between them. Germline V gene data show CDR1 as SGHRS and CDR2 as YFSETQ. The CDR3 covers 14 residues. The CDR3 loop reads CASRNVRGDTEAFF. The DNA for the CDR3 is TGCGCCAGCAGAAATGTGAGGGGTGACACTGAAGCTTTCTTT.

This clonotype was seen a few times. The rearrangement uses TRBV7-9 and TRBJ2-2; D uncertain. Between the trimmed V and J ends, which lost 0 bases and 4 bases, there was a span of 6 bases. Looked up from germline, CDR1 is SEHNR and CDR2 is FQNEAQ (reference sequence). The length of the CDR3 is 14 residues. The CDR3 nucleotides read TGTGCCAGCAGCTTAGCGCATGCCACCGGGGAGCTGTTTTTT. Its translation: CASSLAHATGELFF.

This chain joins TRBV30 and TRBJ1-2, with 11 bases matching TRBD1. Germline-derived CDR1 and CDR2 are GTSNPN and SVGIG (reference sequence). V lost 4 bases, J lost 4 bases, and 5 bases stayed unmatched. This CDR3 is 14 amino acids long. CDR3 coding DNA: TGTGCCTGGAAGAGGACAGGGGGCAGCTATGGCTACACCTTC. It encodes CAWKRTGGSYGYTF. The variable domain in full, with the rest retrieved from reference TRBV30 and TRBJ1-2, is SQTIHQWPATLVQPVGSPLSLECTVEGTSNPNLYWYRQAAGRGLQLLFYSVGIGQISSEVPQNLSASRPQDRQFILSSKKLLLSDSGFYLCAWKRTGGSYGYTFGSGTRLTVV.

This clonotype was counted at least ten times. CDR3: CSAYSGRAEETQYF. CDR3 DNA sequence: TGCAGTGCCTATAGCGGGAGGGCGGAGGAGACCCAGTACTTC. The rearrangement uses TRBV20-1 and TRBJ2-5, with 11 nucleotides matching TRBD2. The V gene end was trimmed by 6 bases and the J gene end by 5 bases; junction bases not matched to a gene: 8. Germline lookup yields CDR1 DFQATT and CDR2 SNEGSKA (reference sequence). The length of the CDR3 is 14 residues.

This clonotype was seen only a few times. The chain combines TRBV19 with TRBJ1-1; perhaps TRBD1 as D (6 bases). The CDR3 loop spans 13 amino acids. The V gene lost 9 bases and the J gene lost 1 base, with 12 bases spanning the gap. From germline, CDR1 is LNHDA and CDR2 SQIVND (reference sequence). The CDR3 DNA follows: TGTGCCAGCGGGACAACTCCGAACACTGAAGCTTTCTTT. Protein: CASGTTPNTEAFF.

The genes are TRBV11-2 and TRBJ2-7; 11 positions agree with TRBD2. Trimming cost V 5 bases and J 2 bases; bases outside gene matches: 5. The CDR3 covers 15 residues. Germline loops: CDR1 SGHAT, CDR2 FQNNGV. The CDR3 nucleotides are TGTGCCAGCAGCCAGATAGCGGGAGGGGCCTACGAGCAGTACTTC. It translates to CASSQIAGGAYEQYF.

This sequence joins TRBV4-2 and TRBJ1-2; TRBD1 might be the D (5 bases). The germline V and J ends were trimmed by 7 bases and 4 bases, with 22 bases remaining between them. This CDR3 spans 16 amino acids. Germline CDR1 reads LGHNA; CDR2 reads YNFKEQ. CDR3 in amino acids: CASKRAGTGLGYGYTF. In nucleotides, the CDR3 is TGTGCCAGCAAAAGGGCAGGTACAGGCCTAGGCTATGGCTACACCTTC.

This clonotype has only a few counts. The chain employs TRBV6-2 or TRBV6-3 and TRBJ2-7; D may be TRBD1 or TRBD2 (6 bases each). The germline gives CDR1 MNHEY, CDR2 SVGEGT. Trimming left V 2 bases short and J 7 bases short, with 15 bases between. This CDR3 region has 14 residues. The CDR3 region has the DNA TGTGCCAGCAGTTACCAGACAGGCGCGGGAGAGCAGTACTTC. Its translation is CASSYQTGAGEQYF.

This clonotype was counted between two and nine times. The chain joins TRBV2 to TRBJ2-4; TRBD1 agrees at 8 bases. Looked up from germline, CDR1 is SNHLY and CDR2 is FYNNEI. The trim removed 5 bases at V and 7 bases at J, leaving 13 bases unmatched. The CDR3 covers 16 residues. In DNA form, the CDR3 reads TGTGCCAGCAGTTACTTCGACAGGGGTGGAAGTAACATTCAGTACTTC. Its translation is CASSYFDRGGSNIQYF.

The chain is built from TRBV19 and TRBJ1-1, with 7 nucleotides matching TRBD1. The CDR3 consists of 15 residues. Germline V CDR1 and CDR2: LNHDA, SQIVND (reference sequence). J was trimmed by 3 bases and V by 3 bases; bases with no gene match: 7. The CDR3 protein is CASSMNRGLDTEAFF. CDR3 nucleotide sequence: TGTGCCAGTAGTATGAACAGGGGTCTTGACACTGAAGCTTTCTTT.

This clonotype came up many times. The CDR3 region has the DNA TGTGCCAGCAGTTTCTACAGGGAGACGGCTAATGAAAAACTGTTTTTT. The encoded protein is CASSFYRETANEKLFF. The V gene is TRBV28, the J gene TRBJ1-4; perhaps TRBD1 as D (6 bases). The CDR3 is 16 amino acids. Per germline, CDR1 MDHEN and CDR2 SYDVKM. Trimming took 3 bases from V and 3 from J, leaving 14 bases between them. Drawing the rest from reference TRBV28 and TRBJ1-4, the complete variable domain is DVKVTQSSRYLVKRTGEKVFLECVQDMDHENMFWYRQDPGLGLRLIYFSYDVKMKEKGDIPEGYSVSREKKERFSLILESASTNQTSMYLCASSFYRETANEKLFFGSGTQLSVL.

The chain joins TRBV29-1 to TRBJ1-1, with D unclear. V lost 2 bases and J 4 bases, leaving 5 bases between the germline ends. CDR3 size: 11 residues. CDR1 and CDR2 from the germline V gene are SQVTM and ANQGSEA. The CDR3 DNA is TGCAGCGTTGAAAGGACCACTGAAGCTTTCTTT. This sequence encodes CSVERTTEAFF. Variable domain in full (rest from reference TRBV29-1 and TRBJ1-1): SAVISQKPSRDICQRGTSLTIQCQVDSQVTMMFWYRQQPGQSLTLIATANQGSEATYESGFVIDKFPISRPNLTFSTLTVSNMSPEDSSIYLCSVERTTEAFFGQGTRLTVV.

This chain joins TRBV20-1 and TRBJ1-5; D not certain. This CDR3 comprises 11 residues. Trimming removed 5 bases from V and 5 bases from J, with 7 bases in between. CDR1 is DFQATT, CDR2 SNEGSKA, per germline (reference sequence). This chain's CDR3 is CSASSDQPQHF. In nucleotides, the CDR3 is TGCAGTGCTTCTTCAGATCAGCCCCAGCATTTT.

This rearrangement joins TRBV12-3 or TRBV12-4 to TRBJ1-1, with 8 positions matching TRBD1. There are 13 residues in the CDR3. The junction had 13 bases not matched to a gene; V was cut back by 6 bases and J by 13 bases. The chain's CDR3 is CASRPTGGRGCFF. CDR3 coding DNA: TGTGCCAGCAGGCCTACAGGGGGTAGAGGGTGTTTCTTT.

The sample holds a few counts of this clonotype. The chain's CDR3 is CASSPGQGALQPQHF. Here the CDR3 DNA reads TGCGCCAGCAGCCCGGGACAGGGGGCCCTCCAGCCCCAGCATTTT. The chain combines TRBV5-1 with TRBJ1-5; 12 nucleotides line up with TRBD1. The CDR3 has 15 amino acids. Germline V gene data show CDR1 as SGHRS and CDR2 as YFSETQ. The V gene end was trimmed by 4 bases and the J gene end by 7 bases; junction bases not matched to a gene: 6.

The CDR3 DNA reads as TGTGCCAGCATGCAGGGGGCTTACGAGCAGTACTTC. Translation: CASMQGAYEQYF. This chain uses TRBV6-2 or TRBV6-3 with TRBJ2-7; 8 positions match TRBD1. This CDR3 is built from 12 residues. Unmatched junction bases numbered 3, after V lost 7 bases and J lost 4 bases. The germline V gene encodes CDR1 MNHEY and CDR2 SVGEGT.

This clonotype appeared many times. V usage is TRBV28 and J usage is TRBJ1-1; no clear D. Germline V gene lookup returns CDR1 MDHEN and CDR2 SYDVKM. Trimming took off 3 bases at V and 0 bases at J, with 14 bases between the two ends. This CDR3 contains 16 residues. DNA of the CDR3: TGTGCCAGCAGTTTCTCGCAACGTCAGATGAACACTGAAGCTTTCTTT. It codes for CASSFSQRQMNTEAFF.

This sequence joins TRBV29-1 and TRBJ1-2; no clear D gene. Germline-derived CDR1 and CDR2 are SQVTM and ANQGSEA. V was pared by 4 bases and J by 8 bases, with 17 bases between. This CDR3 is 13 amino acids long. The CDR3 DNA sequence: TGCAGCGTTGGTCCAGTCCCATCGGAGGGCTACACCTTC. Its protein is CSVGPVPSEGYTF.

The chain carries TRBV25-1 and TRBJ1-6; D ambiguous. The CDR3 loop spans 15 amino acids. Germline loops: CDR1 MGHDK, CDR2 SYGVNS. Trimming cost V 5 bases and J 10 bases, with 18 bases left between them. The CDR3 protein is CASSQNPDPRSPLHF. As DNA, the CDR3 is TGTGCCAGCAGTCAGAATCCGGACCCGCGATCACCCCTCCACTTT.

The sample holds a few counts of this clonotype. J is TRBJ2-5 and V is TRBV7-3; D is undetermined. Germline V lookup: CDR1 SGHTA, CDR2 FQGTGA. V lost 1 base to trimming and J lost 8 bases, with 11 bases between them. The CDR3 extends over 13 amino acids. DNA for the CDR3: TGTGCCAGCAGCTTAAGCCCTGGAGATACCCAGTACTTC. This translates into CASSLSPGDTQYF. Together with reference TRBV7-3 and TRBJ2-5, the CDR3 gives the full variable domain: GAGVSQTPSNKVTEKGKYVELRCDPISGHTALYWYRQSLGQGPEFLIYFQGTGAADDSGLPNDRFFAVRPEGSVSTLKIQRTERGDSAVYLCASSLSPGDTQYFGPGTRLLVL.

Of note for this clonotype: A read error may produce the germline difference seen at one junction end. The rearrangement uses TRBV7-3 and TRBJ1-2, with D tentatively TRBD1 (5 bases). The length of the CDR3 is 14 residues. Germline V CDR1 and CDR2: SGHTA, FQGTGA. CDR3 sequence: CASSPSSSGAGDTF. Written as DNA, the CDR3 is TGTGCCAGCAGCCCAAGTTCCTCCGGGGCTGGCGACACCTTC.

This clonotype was picked up one time. The chain combines TRBV5-4 with TRBJ1-4, with a tentative D call TRBD1 (5 bases). CDR1 and CDR2 from the germline V gene are SGHNT and YYREEE (reference sequence). Trimming removed 1 base from V and 5 bases from J, with 9 bases in between. This CDR3 region has 14 residues. CDR3 residues: CASSLRGRNEKLFF. The CDR3 DNA is TGTGCCAGCAGCTTGAGGGGAAGGAATGAAAAACTGTTTTTT. The whole variable domain, filled in from reference TRBV5-4 and TRBJ1-4, reads ETGVTQSPTHLIKTRGQQVTLRCSSQSGHNTVSWYQQALGQGPQFIFQYYREEENGRGNFPPRFSGLQFPNYSSELNVNALELDDSALYLCASSLRGRNEKLFFGSGTQLSVL.

The chain combines TRBV20-1 with TRBJ2-7; 13 bases align to TRBD2. CDR3 length equals 15 residues. The germline gives CDR1 DFQATT, CDR2 SNEGSKA (reference sequence). Germline trimming cut 4 bases from V and 3 bases from J; bases unmatched to any gene: 6. The CDR3, as DNA: TGCAGTGCTAACCTCGGGACTAGCGGGATCTACGAGCAGTACTTC. Its protein product is CSANLGTSGIYEQYF.

This clonotype was found a few times. V and J are TRBV7-6 and TRBJ1-1; TRBD1 might be the D (6 bases). Germline values: CDR1 SGHVS, CDR2 FNYEAQ. V shed 2 bases and J shed 4 bases, with 17 bases lying between them. There are 16 residues in the CDR3. For the CDR3, the DNA is TGTGCCAGCAGCTTAAAGGTACAGGGTTTGGTCACTGAAGCTTTCTTT. Protein: CASSLKVQGLVTEAFF.

This clonotype was seen a handful of times. The chain has TRBV6-1 and TRBJ2-7; the match to TRBD1 covers 11 bases. Trimming took 6 bases from V and 2 from J; bases not matched to a gene: 3. Germline CDR1 and CDR2: MNHNS and SASEGT. This CDR3 spans 14 amino acids. The CDR3 loop is CASRGQGETYEQYF. CDR3 nucleotides: TGTGCCAGCAGGGGACAGGGGGAGACCTACGAGCAGTACTTC.